These 30 T cell receptor beta chains originate from one sample sequenced in a study of cytomegalovirus exposure and HLA in healthy donors. The PCR ran on 60 Vbeta and 13 Jbeta primers. Generated by immunoSEQ multiplex PCR, the TCRdb table keeps only in-frame clones and is missing some. The sample table includes under 200,000 clones. The specimen sequenced was PBMCs. Receptor source: a man aged 30-40 years in good health and CMV-seronegative.

The chain carries TRBV5-6 and TRBJ2-5, with D possibly TRBD2 on 6 matching bases. Trimming stripped 0 bases from V and 4 bases from J, with 7 bases between. Germline CDR1 SGHDT, CDR2 YYEEEE. The CDR3 sequence is 13 residues long. CDR3 nucleotide sequence: TGTGCCAGCAGCTTGGGACTAGGAGAGACCCAGTACTTC. Translation gives CASSLGLGETQYF.

The V and J genes are TRBV5-8 and TRBJ2-7; the match to TRBD2 covers 9 bases. Germline-derived CDR1 and CDR2 are SGHTS and YDEGEE. CDR3 length: 16 amino acids. Losses at the gene ends were 4 bases for V and 3 bases for J; bases not matched to a gene: 11. Here the CDR3 DNA reads TGTGCCAGCAGCCTTGGGGCGGGAGGGGTCAGCTACGAGCAGTACTTC. Translating it yields CASSLGAGGVSYEQYF.

This chain uses TRBV4-3 with TRBJ2-3, with a tentative D call TRBD1 (6 bases). The V end was cut by 5 bases, the J end by 4 bases, with 10 bases between. The CDR3 sequence is 13 residues long. CDR1 is LGHNA, CDR2 YSLEER, per germline. For the CDR3, the DNA is TGCGCCAGCAGCGCGCAGGGGTCAGATACGCAGTATTTT. This sequence encodes CASSAQGSDTQYF.

The V gene is TRBV5-1, the J gene TRBJ1-3; the match to TRBD1 covers 7 bases. Germline CDR1 SGHRS, CDR2 YFSETQ. J lost 4 bases, V lost 1 base, and 2 bases had no gene match. CDR3 length equals 14 residues. The CDR3 sequence is CASSLTGAGNTIYF. Here the CDR3 DNA reads TGCGCCAGCAGCTTGACAGGGGCAGGAAACACCATATATTTT.

This chain links TRBV9 with TRBJ1-2, with 7 bases lining up with TRBD1. The CDR3 consists of 13 residues. Germline V gives CDR1 SGDLS, CDR2 YYNGEE. V shed 0 bases and J 7 bases; nucleotides not matched to a gene: 3. CDR3: CASSVGQGGGYTF. The CDR3 nucleotides read TGTGCCAGCAGCGTAGGACAGGGTGGTGGCTACACCTTC.

This sequence joins TRBV19 and TRBJ2-2; 12 nucleotides match TRBD1. The CDR3 totals 18 residues. V lost 6 bases, J lost 5 bases, and 13 bases stayed unmatched. Germline V gene lookup returns CDR1 LNHDA and CDR2 SQIVND (reference sequence). The CDR3 region has the DNA TGTGCCAGTAGGGCCCGGGACAGGGGGCTGGATAGGACCGGGGAGCTGTTTTTT. Residues: CASRARDRGLDRTGELFF.

The J gene is TRBJ2-7, the V gene TRBV6-1; 10 positions agree with TRBD1. Germline V gene data show CDR1 as MNHNS and CDR2 as SASEGT. The J segment lost 3 bases and the V segment lost 6 bases, leaving 2 bases of the junction unmatched. CDR3 length: 13 amino acids. The CDR3: CASRGTGDYEQYF. CDR3 sequence (DNA): TGTGCCAGCAGGGGGACAGGGGACTACGAGCAGTACTTC.

This chain joins TRBV10-1 and TRBJ2-5; the match to TRBD1 covers 8 bases. Germline V lookup: CDR1 WNHNN, CDR2 SYGVQD (reference sequence). This CDR3 contains 14 residues. Losses at the gene ends were 5 bases for V and 3 bases for J; bases not matched to a gene: 5. CDR3 coding DNA: TGCGCCAGCAGTCCGGGACAGGCTAAAGAGACCCAGTACTTC. Amino acid sequence: CASSPGQAKETQYF.

This rearrangement joins TRBV29-1 to TRBJ2-7, with 8 positions matching TRBD2. J gave up 4 bases and V 4 bases, and 6 bases lay outside the gene matches. The germline V gene has CDR1 SQVTM and CDR2 ANQGSEA. The CDR3 spans 13 residues. CDR3 sequence reads: CSVVSSGLYEQYF. CDR3 in DNA: TGCAGCGTTGTGTCTAGCGGGCTGTACGAGCAGTACTTC.

This chain links TRBV13 with TRBJ2-1; 11 bases align to TRBD2. The CDR3 is 18 amino acids. Germline V gives CDR1 PRHDT, CDR2 FYEKMQ (reference sequence). V shed 2 bases, J shed 5 bases, and the junction held 11 bases outside the gene matches. CDR3 protein: CASSLKRILAGVHNEQFF. The CDR3 DNA reads as TGTGCCAGCAGCTTAAAGAGGATACTAGCGGGAGTACACAATGAGCAGTTCTTC.

The chain has TRBV6-1 and TRBJ1-2; the D gene is possibly TRBD1 (6 bases). There are 14 residues in the CDR3. V was pared by 4 bases and J by 8 bases, with 17 bases between. The germline CDR1 and CDR2 sequences are MNHNS and SASEGT. The CDR3, as DNA: TGTGCCAGCAGTGCCTCTAGGGGTGGGGGCGGCTACACCTTC. It encodes CASSASRGGGGYTF.

The chain joins TRBV28 to TRBJ2-5; TRBD2 might be the D (6 bases). The CDR3 is 14 amino acids. The germline gives CDR1 MDHEN, CDR2 SYDVKM. The V end lost 5 bases, the J end lost 5 bases, and 15 bases lay between the germline ends. This CDR3 is CASSHSGGRETQYF. CDR3 bases: TGTGCCAGCAGTCATAGCGGAGGACGGGAGACCCAGTACTTC.

The chain links TRBV29-1 to TRBJ2-5; 7 bases align to TRBD1. Per the germline V gene, CDR1 is SQVTM and CDR2 is ANQGSEA. The CDR3 runs to 13 residues. Unmatched junction bases numbered 7, after V lost 7 bases and J lost 2 bases. The CDR3 spells CSGWTGLQETQYF. CDR3 nucleotides: TGCAGCGGGTGGACAGGCCTACAAGAGACCCAGTACTTC.

The chain uses TRBV5-4 and TRBJ2-3; 10 nucleotides align to TRBD1. From germline, CDR1 is SGHNT and CDR2 YYREEE (reference sequence). With V trimmed by 4 bases and J by 6 bases, 5 bases remained unmatched. The CDR3 spans 14 residues. The CDR3 region has the DNA TGTGCCAGCAGCCCGGACAGGGGGGGGGATACGCAGTATTTT. This codes for CASSPDRGGDTQYF.

CDR3 nucleotide sequence: TGCGCCAGCAGCCCGGGATTTAAGCAATACGAGCAGTACTTC. It codes for CASSPGFKQYEQYF. The V and J genes are TRBV4-1 and TRBJ2-7; TRBD2 might be the D (5 bases). Between the trimmed V and J ends, which lost 4 bases and 4 bases, there was a span of 14 bases. This CDR3 comprises 14 residues. Germline V CDR1 and CDR2: MGHRA, YSYEKL.

The rearrangement links TRBV7-9 to TRBJ2-1, with TRBD2 identical over 7 bases. Losses at the gene ends were 5 bases for V and 4 bases for J; bases not matched to a gene: 20. The CDR3 consists of 19 residues. CDR1 and CDR2 (germline): SEHNR, FQNEAQ (reference sequence). The CDR3 coding sequence is TGTGCCAGCAGCACTGGGCCCGGGACCGGGACTAAGGTATACAATGAGCAGTTCTTC. Its translation: CASSTGPGTGTKVYNEQFF.

The chain couples TRBV9 to TRBJ2-7; TRBD1 agrees at 12 bases. Germline-derived CDR1 and CDR2 are SGDLS and YYNGEE. This CDR3 has 15 residues. V trimming: 4 bases; J trimming: 7 bases; junction bases outside the gene matches: 9. The CDR3 nucleotides read TGTGCCAGCAGCAGGCCGGGACAGGGGGCTCTGGAGCAGTACTTC. It yields the protein CASSRPGQGALEQYF.

As concerns this clone: A junction boundary mismatches the germline segment, possibly from a read error. The genes are TRBV11-3 and TRBJ2-3, with D possibly TRBD1 on 6 matching bases. CDR1 and CDR2 from the germline V gene are SGHNT and YENEEA. The CDR3 consists of 16 residues. The DNA for the CDR3 is TGTGCCGGCAGCTTAGGTCACAGGGAAAGGACAGATACGCAGTATTTT. Its protein is CAGSLGHRERTDTQYF.

This chain joins TRBV7-9 and TRBJ1-2; D might be TRBD1 (5 bases). V was pared by 0 bases and J by 4 bases, with 12 bases between. CDR1 SEHNR and CDR2 FQNEAQ come from the germline V gene (reference sequence). The CDR3 has 15 residues. The CDR3 DNA sequence: TGTGCCAGCAGCTTAGCGCAGGGCTCACTCTATGGCTACACCTTC. Amino acid sequence: CASSLAQGSLYGYTF.

This chain joins TRBV2 and TRBJ1-2; tentatively, D is TRBD1 (6 bases). Germline CDR1 reads SNHLY; CDR2 reads FYNNEI. The V end lost 6 bases, the J end lost 4 bases, and 15 bases lay between the germline ends. This CDR3 spans 14 amino acids. In DNA, the CDR3 is TGTGCCAGCAGCCCTAACAGGGTGGGCTATGGCTACACCTTC. Its protein product is CASSPNRVGYGYTF.

CDR3 in amino acids: CASSQDSVSDIQYF. CDR3 coding DNA: TGTGCCAGCAGCCAGGACTCGGTTTCGGACATTCAGTACTTC. V is TRBV5-6 and J is TRBJ2-4; possibly TRBD2 for D (5 bases). This CDR3 has 14 amino acids. Germline CDR1 SGHDT, CDR2 YYEEEE. The V end was cut by 4 bases, the J end by 8 bases, with 16 bases between.

The chain links TRBV27 to TRBJ2-5; D is unresolved. The better agreement between TRBJ2-7 and the DNA end casts doubt on the J call. This CDR3 spans 12 amino acids. CDR1 and CDR2 from the germline V gene are MNHEY and SMNVEV (reference sequence). For the CDR3, the DNA is TGTGCCAGCAGCGGAAAAAACTACGAGCAGTACTTC. It specifies CASSGKNYEQYF.

The chain is built from TRBV10-3 and TRBJ1-5; D remains ambiguous. The germline V gene has CDR1 ENHRY and CDR2 SYGVKD. Trimming left V 11 bases short and J 6 bases short, with 17 bases between. The CDR3 length is 13 residues. The CDR3 spells CAATVQEGQPQHF. CDR3 DNA: TGTGCCGCGACGGTCCAGGAAGGTCAGCCCCAGCATTTT.

CDR3 in DNA: TGCGCCAGCAGCCCGCCGACTAGCGGGAGTAACGTCGGCAAAAACATTCAGTACTTC. Protein product: CASSPPTSGSNVGKNIQYF. The gene calls are TRBV4-1 and TRBJ2-4, with 12 bases matching TRBD2. This CDR3 has 19 residues. Germline assignment: CDR1 MGHRA and CDR2 YSYEKL. J gave up 3 bases and V 4 bases, and 13 bases lay outside the gene matches.

This rearrangement joins TRBV29-1 to TRBJ1-1; tentatively, D is TRBD1 (5 bases). Germline-derived CDR1 and CDR2 are SQVTM and ANQGSEA. The CDR3 sequence is 14 residues long. Trimming took 7 bases from V and 1 from J, leaving 16 bases between them. CDR3 sequence (DNA): TGCAGCGCTGCCCAGGGTTGGGGGAACACTGAAGCTTTCTTT. Translated: CSAAQGWGNTEAFF. The variable domain in full, with the rest retrieved from reference TRBV29-1 and TRBJ1-1, is SAVISQKPSRDICQRGTSLTIQCQVDSQVTMMFWYRQQPGQSLTLIATANQGSEATYESGFVIDKFPISRPNLTFSTLTVSNMSPEDSSIYLCSAAQGWGNTEAFFGQGTRLTVV.

The chain joins TRBV5-5 to TRBJ2-2; 9 bases agree with TRBD1. With V trimmed by 4 bases and J by 5 bases, 12 bases remained unmatched. The germline V gene has CDR1 SGHKS and CDR2 YYEKEE (reference sequence). The CDR3 is 17 residues long. The CDR3 DNA sequence: TGTGCCAGCAGCAAGGATGTGGACAGGGGAGGTACCGGGGAGCTGTTTTTT. As protein: CASSKDVDRGGTGELFF.

The chain employs TRBV5-6 and TRBJ1-1; D may be TRBD1 (5 bases). Trimming took 4 bases from V and 4 from J, leaving 20 bases between them. The CDR3 is made up of 16 amino acids. Germline CDR1 and CDR2: SGHDT and YYEEEE. The CDR3 spells CASSPATFSGGTEAFF. The CDR3 DNA follows: TGTGCCAGCAGCCCGGCGACATTCTCGGGGGGCACTGAAGCTTTCTTT.

J is TRBJ1-1 and V is TRBV5-4; no clear D. The CDR3 covers 13 residues. Germline CDR1 reads SGHNT; CDR2 reads YYREEE (reference sequence). The V gene lost 0 bases and the J gene lost 1 base, with 4 bases spanning the gap. The CDR3 protein is CASSLAGNTEAFF. Here the CDR3 DNA reads TGTGCCAGCAGCTTGGCAGGGAACACTGAAGCTTTCTTT.

The chain carries TRBV5-1 and TRBJ2-1; D gene unclear. The germline V gene encodes CDR1 SGHRS and CDR2 YFSETQ. V was trimmed by 3 bases and J by 8 bases, leaving 9 bases between them. The CDR3 consists of 12 residues. CDR3 bases: TGCGCCAGCAGCTCGGTGTTCCATGAGCAGTTCTTC. Its protein product is CASSSVFHEQFF.

The CDR3 loop is CAWSFGQGPMNTEAFF. Written as DNA, the CDR3 is TGTGCCTGGAGTTTTGGACAGGGGCCAATGAACACTGAAGCTTTCTTT. The rearrangement links TRBV30 to TRBJ1-1, with 9 bases identical to TRBD1. This CDR3 is 16 amino acids long. With V trimmed by 2 bases and J by 0 bases, 7 bases remained unmatched. CDR1 is GTSNPN, CDR2 SVGIG, per germline (reference sequence).